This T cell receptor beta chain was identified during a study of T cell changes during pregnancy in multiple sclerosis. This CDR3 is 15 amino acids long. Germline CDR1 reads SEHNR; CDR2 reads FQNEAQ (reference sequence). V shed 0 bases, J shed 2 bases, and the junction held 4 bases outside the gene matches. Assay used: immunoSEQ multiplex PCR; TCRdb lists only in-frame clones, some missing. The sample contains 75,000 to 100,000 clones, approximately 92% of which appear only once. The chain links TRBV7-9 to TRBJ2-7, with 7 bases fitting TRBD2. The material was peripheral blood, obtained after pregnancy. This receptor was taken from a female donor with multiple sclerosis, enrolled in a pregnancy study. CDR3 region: CASSLAAGVAYEQYF. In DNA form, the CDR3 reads TGTGCCAGCAGCTTAGCGGCGGGAGTCGCCTACGAGCAGTACTTC. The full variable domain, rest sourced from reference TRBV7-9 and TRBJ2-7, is DTGVSQNPRHKITKRGQNVTFRCDPISEHNRLYWYRQTLGQGPEFLTYFQNEAQLEKSRLLSDRFSAERPKGSFSTLEIQRTEQGDSAMYLCASSLAAGVAYEQYFGPGTRLTVT.